Listed below are T cell receptor beta chains from one sample, sequenced in a study of T-cell reconstitution after alpha-beta-depleted transplantation in children. TCRdb passed the PCR reads through MiXCR, listing each CDR3 protein once. This repertoire shows about 190,000 distinct CDR3 sequences, more than 9.5% found once; its top ten account for around 13%. The sequences come from PBMCs, collected before TCRalphabeta/CD19-depleted stem cell transplant. The receptor set was obtained from a boy aged 2 to 10 with acute myeloid leukemia, due to receive a stem cell transplant. The CDR3 runs from the conserved cysteine through the conserved F or W. D genes are given only for firm matches. Clone size is shown for a subset of rows, as once, few, many or a class of expanded clone.

-	TRBV10-2	TRBJ2-3	once	CASSESPTRDRDTQYF
TRBD1	TRBV11-2	TRBJ1-1	many	CASSSWDSMNTEAFF
TRBD1	TRBV6-6	TRBJ2-7	many	CASTQGAGLSEQYF
TRBD1	TRBV25-1	TRBJ1-1	many	CASSEGRGHTEAFF
TRBD1	TRBV11-2	TRBJ1-6	many	CASSSPMGGQILINSPLHF
TRBD1	TRBV29-1	TRBJ1-1	many	CSAGTAMNTEAFF
-	TRBV3-1	TRBJ2-7	many	CASSPSLEYEQYF
-	TRBV20-1	TRBJ1-5	many	CSARPVSSPYQPQHF
TRBD2	TRBV5-5	TRBJ2-3	many	CASSFGGSGATDTQYF
-	TRBV7-1	TRBJ2-6	many	CASSFSGKQGLTVATSGANVLTF
-	TRBV14	TRBJ2-7	many	CASSGGLGGEQYF
TRBD2	TRBV5-1	TRBJ2-7	-	CASSSKKFETSGKGEQYF